The rows below give T cell receptor beta chains drawn from one sample of a study of control samples from healthy donors and cancer patients. Assay: immunoSEQ multiplex PCR; the TCRdb copy retains only in-frame clones and omits some. The data show approximately 110,000 clones, 80% to 90% seen once. What was sequenced was blood. These receptors all come from a woman in her 50s in good health. The CDR3 runs from the conserved cysteine through the conserved F or W. The D gene is left open where the match is weak. The size field is filled for only some rows; it gives once, few, many or a size class.

d_call j_call v_call clone_size cdr3_aa cdr3_nt
NA TRBJ2-1 TRBV5-8 NA CASSLGRPEEQFF TGTGCCAGCAGCTTAGGTAGGCCGGAGGAGCAGTTCTTC
NA TRBJ2-2 TRBV24-1 NA CATSEAGRNTGELFF TGTGCCACCAGTGAGGCGGGGAGGAACACCGGGGAGCTGTTTTTT
NA TRBJ1-2 TRBV21-1 NA CASSKALEDGSRDYGYTF TGTGCCAGCAGCAAAGCCCTAGAGGACGGTTCTAGGGACTATGGCTACACCTTC
NA TRBJ1-1 TRBV3-1/TRBV3-2 NA CASSLMISGAEAFF TGTGCCAGCAGCCTTATGATTTCGGGGGCTGAAGCTTTCTTT
TRBD2 TRBJ2-5 TRBV7-9 NA CASSSYSGVQETQYF TGTGCCAGCAGCTCCTATAGCGGGGTCCAAGAGACCCAGTACTTC
NA TRBJ2-4 TRBV10-3 NA CAISDFRVFGNIQYF TGTGCCATCAGTGACTTCAGGGTTTTCGGAAACATTCAGTACTTC
TRBD1 TRBJ1-3 TRBV7-9 NA CAKSQGVPGNTIYF TGTGCCAAAAGTCAGGGGGTACCCGGAAACACCATATATTTT
TRBD1 TRBJ2-4 TRBV2 NA CASLRDVTGQGPIQYF TGTGCCAGCCTACGGGATGTCACGGGACAGGGACCCATTCAGTACTTC
NA TRBJ2-1 TRBV27 NA CASSVTGEGREQFF TGTGCCAGCAGTGTGACAGGGGAGGGACGGGAGCAGTTCTTC
TRBD1 TRBJ1-4 TRBV14 NA CASSRQGAEKLFF TGTGCCAGCAGCCGGCAGGGGGCTGAAAAACTGTTTTTT
NA TRBJ2-5 TRBV5-4 NA CASSTKRGPKGETQYF TGTGCCAGCAGCACAAAAAGAGGGCCAAAGGGGGAGACCCAGTACTTC
NA TRBJ2-3 TRBV7-9 few CASSLQGGQDTQYF TGTGCCAGCAGCTTACAGGGTGGACAAGATACGCAGTATTTT
NA TRBJ1-4 TRBV9 NA CASSVEGPGRLTGLGPQLFF TGTGCCAGCAGCGTAGAGGGCCCGGGGAGACTTACAGGTCTCGGGCCCCAACTGTTTTTT
TRBD2 TRBJ2-2 TRBV5-4 NA CASSFTSGGVNTGELFF TGTGCCAGCAGCTTTACTAGCGGGGGGGTGAACACCGGGGAGCTGTTTTTT
NA TRBJ1-6 TRBV5-1 NA CASSLVAGRNSPLHF TGCGCCAGCAGCTTGGTCGCAGGGAGGAATTCACCCCTCCACTTT
NA TRBJ1-5 TRBV10-3 few CAIKRGEDQPQHF TGTGCCATCAAAAGGGGTGAGGATCAGCCCCAGCATTTT
NA TRBJ1-2 TRBV30 NA CAWSPVEGPYYGYTF TGTGCCTGGAGCCCCGTTGAGGGGCCGTACTATGGCTACACCTTC
NA TRBJ2-5 TRBV18 NA CASSPPGMAQYF TGTGCCAGCTCACCACCGGGAATGGCCCAGTACTTC
TRBD2 TRBJ2-1 TRBV9 NA CASSVEPRAGRSSYNEQFF TGTGCCAGCAGCGTAGAACCCCGAGCGGGGAGGAGCTCCTACAATGAGCAGTTCTTC
NA TRBJ1-2 TRBV19 NA CASSIESSGYTF TGTGCCAGTAGTATAGAGTCGAGCGGCTACACCTTC